Listed here are 32 T cell receptor beta chains from one sample, sequenced in a study of PD-1 blockade in classical Hodgkin lymphoma. Some clones are missing from TCRdb's copy, which holds only in-frame ones; the method was immunoSEQ multiplex PCR. The sample carries about 64,000 clones, under 95% recorded once. Documented time point: cycle 4 day 1 (C4D1), after less than 7 weeks of nivolumab. There was relapse after autologous stem cell transplantation in every patient, and there was variation in brentuximab vedotin exposure. This sample comprised peripheral blood mononuclear cells (PBMCs), obtained before the fourth cycle of nivolumab. The source is a human donor with classical Hodgkin lymphoma.

The CDR3 DNA sequence: TGTGCCAGCAGTTACGCCTGGACTAATGAAAAACTGTTTTTT. Protein product: CASSYAWTNEKLFF. This rearrangement joins TRBV6-5 to TRBJ1-4; no reliable D call. Trimming pared 2 bases from V and 2 bases from J, leaving 6 bases between. Germline CDR1 is MNHEY and CDR2 is SVGAGI. The CDR3 contains 14 residues.

This clone has a single count. This chain joins TRBV18 and TRBJ1-3; a possible D gene is TRBD1 (5 bases). V gave up 3 bases and J gave up 0 bases, with 9 bases separating them. Germline CDR1 reads KGHSH; CDR2 reads LQKENI. The CDR3 runs to 15 residues. CDR3 nucleotides: TGTGCCAGCTCACCCCGGGGGACCTCTGGAAACACCATATATTTT. Its protein is CASSPRGTSGNTIYF.

The chain is built from TRBV2 and TRBJ2-2; D ambiguous. This CDR3 is 17 amino acids long. CDR1 is SNHLY and CDR2 is FYNNEI in the germline V gene. The V gene lost 2 bases and the J gene lost 3 bases, with 16 bases spanning the gap. Here the CDR3 reads CASSESLYLTYTGELFF. In DNA, the CDR3 is TGTGCCAGCAGTGAAAGTTTATACCTTACCTACACCGGGGAGCTGTTTTTT.

The V call is TRBV4-1, the J call TRBJ2-7; D not resolved. V was shortened by 4 bases and J by 1 base, with 8 bases between the two germline ends. The CDR3 is made up of 13 amino acids. Germline CDR1 and CDR2: MGHRA and YSYEKL. The CDR3 nucleotides read TGCGCCAGCAGCCGGCCCGGGTCCTACGAGCAGTACTTC. Residues: CASSRPGSYEQYF.

The rearrangement joins TRBV2 to TRBJ2-5, with D perhaps matching TRBD1 or TRBD2 (7 bases each). V was shortened by 7 bases and J by 5 bases, with 14 bases between the two germline ends. The CDR3 loop spans 13 amino acids. Germline loops: CDR1 SNHLY, CDR2 FYNNEI. The CDR3 coding sequence is TGTGCCAGCACCAGGGGGGGGTGGGAGACCCAGTACTTC. This translates into CASTRGGWETQYF. Complete variable domain (other parts from reference TRBV2 and TRBJ2-5): EPEVTQTPSHQVTQMGQEVILRCVPISNHLYFYWYRQILGQKVEFLVSFYNNEISEKSEIFDDQFSVERPDGSNFTLKIRSTKLEDSAMYFCASTRGGWETQYFGPGTRLLVL.

This chain links TRBV2 with TRBJ1-1; unclear D gene. Germline lookup yields CDR1 SNHLY and CDR2 FYNNEI. The CDR3 is 11 residues long. Trimming pared 9 bases from V and 6 bases from J, leaving 11 bases between. DNA for the CDR3: TGTGCCAGGGATTTGGGAGCTGAAGCTTTCTTT. This sequence encodes CARDLGAEAFF.

V usage is TRBV6-6 and J usage is TRBJ2-1; TRBD1 is a possible D gene (6 bases). Per the germline V gene, CDR1 is MNHNY and CDR2 is SVGAGI (reference sequence). V lost 6 bases, J lost 6 bases, and 9 bases lay in between. CDR3 length: 12 amino acids. The CDR3 bases are TGTGCCAGCAGCCGAGGGGGCAATGAGCAGTTCTTC. This translates into CASSRGGNEQFF.

The rearrangement links TRBV25-1 to TRBJ1-1, with TRBD1 as a possible D gene (5 bases). V was pared by 6 bases and J by 0 bases, with 11 bases between. This CDR3 contains 14 residues. CDR1 is MGHDK, CDR2 SYGVNS, per germline. In DNA, the CDR3 is TGTGCCAGCAGACCTGACAGATTGAACACTGAAGCTTTCTTT. This sequence encodes CASRPDRLNTEAFF.

The chain links TRBV11-2 to TRBJ2-5; 7 bases fit TRBD2. This CDR3 has 19 residues. The ends lost 1 base at V and 4 bases at J; junction bases unmatched: 18. The V gene's germline CDR1 is SGHAT and CDR2 FQNNGV. CDR3 protein: CASSLGQSIGSRGGETQYF. Here the CDR3 DNA reads TGTGCCAGCAGCTTAGGGCAGTCGATAGGGAGCCGCGGGGGAGAGACCCAGTACTTC.

This chain joins TRBV2 and TRBJ1-2, with D maybe TRBD1 (5 bases). Trimming took off 7 bases at V and 4 bases at J, with 13 bases between the two ends. The CDR3 length is 13 residues. Germline assignment: CDR1 SNHLY and CDR2 FYNNEI. The CDR3 DNA reads TGTGCCAGCACTCGACAGCTTACCTATGGCTACACCTTC. As protein: CASTRQLTYGYTF.

The chain is built from TRBV4-1 and TRBJ2-1; D uncertain. The V gene lost 4 bases and the J gene lost 3 bases, with 13 bases spanning the gap. Germline V gene lookup returns CDR1 MGHRA and CDR2 YSYEKL. The CDR3 contains 15 residues. The CDR3 DNA reads as TGCGCCAGCAGCCTTAAACTGCACTTCTACAATGAGCAGTTCTTC. Protein product: CASSLKLHFYNEQFF.

V gene TRBV30 combines with J gene TRBJ1-1, with a possible D match to TRBD1 (5 bases). CDR1 and CDR2 (germline): GTSNPN, SVGIG (reference sequence). The germline V and J ends were trimmed by 8 bases and 6 bases, with 19 bases remaining between them. The CDR3 totals 13 residues. The CDR3 spells CATFGGSGAEAFF. The CDR3 DNA follows: TGTGCCACATTCGGGGGTTCGGGAGCTGAAGCTTTCTTT. Using reference TRBV30 and TRBJ1-1 for the parts outside the CDR3, the full variable domain is SQTIHQWPATLVQPVGSPLSLECTVEGTSNPNLYWYRQAAGRGLQLLFYSVGIGQISSEVPQNLSASRPQDRQFILSSKKLLLSDSGFYLCATFGGSGAEAFFGQGTRLTVV.

The V call is TRBV29-1, the J call TRBJ1-6, with a possible D match to TRBD1 (6 bases). Trimming took 6 bases from V and 8 from J, leaving 17 bases between them. Germline assignment: CDR1 SQVTM and CDR2 ANQGSEA. The CDR3 has 14 residues. CDR3 residues: CSVKTGYQDSPLHF. The DNA of the CDR3 is TGCAGCGTCAAAACAGGGTATCAGGATTCACCCCTCCACTTT.

Written as DNA, the CDR3 is TGCGCCAGCAGTGGACTAGCCAAAAACATTCAGTACTTC. Translating it yields CASSGLAKNIQYF. The chain uses TRBV10-1 and TRBJ2-4, with D unclear. The germline V gene has CDR1 WNHNN and CDR2 SYGVQD (reference sequence). With 4 bases removed from V and 0 bases from J, the gap between germline ends came to 4 bases. The CDR3 totals 13 residues.

The chain joins TRBV11-1 to TRBJ2-1; D is unclear. Germline-derived CDR1 and CDR2 are SGHAT and FQDESV (reference sequence). V was trimmed by 4 bases and J by 7 bases, leaving 8 bases between them. The CDR3 is 12 residues long. The CDR3 DNA reads TGTGCCAGCAGCTCCAGGAAGAATGAGCAGTTCTTC. It encodes CASSSRKNEQFF.

V gene TRBV28 combines with J gene TRBJ1-6; D is unresolved. Germline CDR1 and CDR2: MDHEN and SYDVKM. The CDR3 runs 16 residues. Trimming took off 6 bases at V and 6 bases at J, with 18 bases between the two ends. The CDR3 loop reads CASSLGVTGFNSPLHF. The CDR3 coding sequence is TGTGCCAGCAGCCTGGGAGTTACGGGATTTAATTCACCCCTCCACTTT.

The J gene is TRBJ2-1, the V gene TRBV7-3, with D perhaps matching TRBD1 (5 bases). Per the germline V gene, CDR1 is SGHTA and CDR2 is FQGTGA. Trimming pared 2 bases from V and 3 bases from J, leaving 11 bases between. CDR3 length equals 15 residues. This CDR3 reads CASSLLAGIYNEQFF. Written as DNA, the CDR3 is TGTGCCAGCAGCTTATTGGCAGGGATCTACAATGAGCAGTTCTTC.

The genes are TRBV27 and TRBJ1-2, with no clear D. V lost 5 bases, J lost 5 bases, and 15 bases lay in between. The CDR3 totals 14 residues. CDR1 and CDR2 (germline): MNHEY, SMNVEV (reference sequence). The CDR3 DNA reads as TGTGCCAGCAGTACCCTACACGGGTCTTATGGCTACACCTTC. Its protein product is CASSTLHGSYGYTF.

This clone has a handful of counts. The DNA of the CDR3 is TGTGCCAGCAGCTTAGATAGTGGACAGTTCTACGAGCAGTACTTC. This gives the protein CASSLDSGQFYEQYF. The rearrangement uses TRBV11-2 and TRBJ2-7, with D possibly TRBD1 on 6 matching bases. The V gene's germline CDR1 is SGHAT and CDR2 FQNNGV. V gave up 0 bases and J gave up 3 bases, with 12 bases separating them. The CDR3 consists of 15 residues.

The V gene is TRBV5-8, the J gene TRBJ2-7; D is unclear. Per the germline V gene, CDR1 is SGHTS and CDR2 is YDEGEE. The germline V and J ends were trimmed by 4 bases and 4 bases, with 9 bases remaining between them. CDR3 size: 12 residues. This chain's CDR3 is CASSQPRYEQYF. DNA of the CDR3: TGTGCCAGCAGCCAACCCAGGTACGAGCAGTACTTC.

The V gene is TRBV30, the J gene TRBJ1-6, with unresolved D. Germline assignment: CDR1 GTSNPN and CDR2 SVGIG (reference sequence). V was cut by 5 bases and J by 11 bases, with 19 bases left in between. CDR3 length: 14 amino acids. The CDR3 nucleotides read TGTGCCTGGGGGCCGGGGTTCCCTCGGCCACCCCTCCACTTT. It is translated as CAWGPGFPRPPLHF.

The rearrangement uses TRBV11-2 and TRBJ2-3, with 7 bases matching TRBD2. The CDR3 has 15 residues. From germline, CDR1 is SGHAT and CDR2 FQNNGV. The junction had 9 bases not matched to a gene; V was cut back by 7 bases and J by 2 bases. CDR3: CASNLGGLVTDTQYF. DNA for the CDR3: TGTGCCAGCAACCTCGGGGGGTTAGTCACAGATACGCAGTATTTT.

The chain uses TRBV4-1 and TRBJ1-1, with D unclear. Germline loops: CDR1 MGHRA, CDR2 YSYEKL. The CDR3 is 13 amino acids. V was clipped by 0 bases and J by 9 bases, with 11 bases between them. CDR3 DNA: TGCGCCAGCAGCCAAGATCTTGGGATCAAAGCTTTCTTT. It specifies CASSQDLGIKAFF.

The V call is TRBV9, the J call TRBJ2-1, with D uncertain. This CDR3 spans 16 amino acids. Deletions cut 0 bases from V and 0 bases from J, with 10 bases between. Per germline, CDR1 SGDLS and CDR2 YYNGEE. The CDR3 reads CASSVDPVSSYNEQFF. The DNA of the CDR3 is TGTGCCAGCAGCGTAGATCCGGTTAGCTCCTACAATGAGCAGTTCTTC.

The gene calls are TRBV5-4 and TRBJ1-6; 8 positions match TRBD1. J lost 7 bases, V lost 4 bases, and 7 bases had no gene match. CDR3 length: 15 residues. The germline gives CDR1 SGHNT, CDR2 YYREEE (reference sequence). The DNA of the CDR3 is TGTGCCAGCAGCATATTGACAGGGGTAAATTCACCCCTCCACTTT. This encodes CASSILTGVNSPLHF.

The genes are TRBV6-1 and TRBJ2-3, with 12 bases that match TRBD2. CDR1 is MNHNS and CDR2 is SASEGT in the germline V gene. Unmatched junction bases numbered 5, after V lost 0 bases and J lost 4 bases. The CDR3 is 17 residues long. In nucleotides, the CDR3 is TGTGCCAGCAGTGAAGCCCCTAGCGGGGGGGGGTCAGATACGCAGTATTTT. Translated, it gives CASSEAPSGGGSDTQYF.

The rearrangement uses TRBV4-2 and TRBJ2-3; 10 bases map to TRBD2. V lost 6 bases and J lost 2; bases outside the gene matches: 8. This CDR3 is 16 amino acids long. Germline V gene data show CDR1 as LGHNA and CDR2 as YNFKEQ. The chain's CDR3 is CASSHLAGGLTDTQYF. The CDR3, as DNA: TGTGCCAGCAGTCATTTAGCGGGGGGCCTCACAGATACGCAGTATTTT.

The genes are TRBV28 and TRBJ1-2; a possible D gene is TRBD1 (5 bases). The CDR3 runs 12 residues. Trimming took off 2 bases at V and 6 bases at J, with 7 bases between the two ends. CDR1 MDHEN and CDR2 SYDVKM come from the germline V gene. The CDR3 DNA is TGTGCCAGCAGTTTACGGGGGGATGGCTACACCTTC. It is translated as CASSLRGDGYTF.

The chain is built from TRBV10-3 and TRBJ2-6; D ambiguous. This CDR3 has 13 amino acids. Looked up from germline, CDR1 is ENHRY and CDR2 is SYGVKD. With 10 bases removed from V and 0 bases from J, the gap between germline ends came to 7 bases. The CDR3 spells CATTNSGANVLTF. The DNA for the CDR3 is TGTGCCACCACGAACTCTGGGGCCAACGTCCTGACTTTC.

V is TRBV30 and J is TRBJ2-2; perhaps TRBD2 as D (5 bases). The CDR3 sequence is 9 residues long. Germline CDR1 is GTSNPN and CDR2 is SVGIG (reference sequence). In nucleotides, the CDR3 is TGTACCGGGAACGGGGAGCTGTTTTTT. This sequence encodes CTGNGELFF.

The chain joins TRBV7-8 to TRBJ2-7; the D is unclear. CDR3 length: 12 amino acids. V gave up 5 bases and J gave up 2 bases, with 7 bases separating them. Germline-derived CDR1 and CDR2 are SGHVS and FQNEAQ. For the CDR3, the DNA is TGTGCCAGCAGCGACGCCCCCTACGAGCAGTACTTC. It specifies CASSDAPYEQYF.

The count of this clone is one. The rearrangement uses TRBV6-5 and TRBJ2-5; possible D gene TRBD1, 5 bases. CDR3 length: 14 amino acids. Germline V lookup: CDR1 MNHEY, CDR2 SVGAGI. Trimming took off 0 bases at V and 2 bases at J, with 7 bases between the two ends. CDR3 region: CASSYSPGQETQYF. Here the CDR3 DNA reads TGTGCCAGCAGTTACTCACCAGGGCAAGAGACCCAGTACTTC.